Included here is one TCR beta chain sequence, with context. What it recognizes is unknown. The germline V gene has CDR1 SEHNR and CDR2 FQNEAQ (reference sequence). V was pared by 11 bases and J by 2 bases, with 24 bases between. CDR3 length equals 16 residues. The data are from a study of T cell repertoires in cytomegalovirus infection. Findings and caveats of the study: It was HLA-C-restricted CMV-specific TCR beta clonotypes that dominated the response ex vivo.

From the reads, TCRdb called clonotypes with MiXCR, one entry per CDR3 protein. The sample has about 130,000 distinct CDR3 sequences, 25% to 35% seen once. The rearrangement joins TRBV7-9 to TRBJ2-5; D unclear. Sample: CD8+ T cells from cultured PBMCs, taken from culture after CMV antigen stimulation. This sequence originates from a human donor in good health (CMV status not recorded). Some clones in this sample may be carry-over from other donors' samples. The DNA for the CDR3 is TGTGCCCTAAGTCCCCGCGGACCAACAATTCAAGAGACCCAGTACTTC. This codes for CALSPRGPTIQETQYF.